The sequence of this T cell receptor beta chain was determined in a study of CD8 T cells in ankylosing spondylitis. TCRdb itself ran the 5' RACE reads through MiXCR, one entry per CDR3 protein. This sample yields fewer than 180,000 distinct CDR3 sequences, of which 40% to 50% are seen a single time; around 15% belongs to the top ten. V lost 3 bases and J lost 10, with 19 bases in between. Germline V gives CDR1 SQVTM, CDR2 ANQGSEA. This CDR3 has 14 residues. The chain carries TRBV29-1 and TRBJ2-1; D is possibly TRBD1 or TRBD2 (5 bases each). Sequencing was done on a sample of synovial fluid, either unsorted or a sorted T cell fraction (not recorded which). The sequence derives from a male donor with ankylosing spondylitis. CDR3 sequence reads: CSVENRDPVGEQFF. DNA for the CDR3: TGCAGCGTTGAGAACCGGGACCCTGTTGGGGAGCAGTTCTTC.